This TCR beta chain came from a study of T-cell reconstitution after alpha-beta-depleted transplantation in children. Study observations and caveats: Surviving thymic progenitors and recipient T cells were the source of high TCRbeta diversity at day 60 in some patients.

This clonotype was seen ten or more times. The antigen is unknown. During its preparation, the TCRbeta library received unique molecular identifiers. Each CDR3 protein gets one entry after TCRdb re-called the PCR reads with MiXCR. This sample has approximately 300,000 distinct CDR3 sequences, with about 9.9% found just once. The source material was peripheral blood, sampled 180 days after TCRalphabeta/CD19-depleted stem cell transplant. This sequence originates from a male patient aged 2 to 9 who had a stem cell transplant for chronic granulomatous disease, so the T cells may come from the graft donor.

The DNA of the CDR3 is TGTGCCAGCAGTTTCGGACACTCTGGAAACACCATATATTTT. Translating gives CASSFGHSGNTIYF. The gene calls are TRBV28 and TRBJ1-3; a weak D match, TRBD1 (5 bases). This CDR3 comprises 14 residues. The germline gives CDR1 MDHEN, CDR2 SYDVKM. V lost 3 bases and J 0 bases, leaving 6 bases between the germline ends.